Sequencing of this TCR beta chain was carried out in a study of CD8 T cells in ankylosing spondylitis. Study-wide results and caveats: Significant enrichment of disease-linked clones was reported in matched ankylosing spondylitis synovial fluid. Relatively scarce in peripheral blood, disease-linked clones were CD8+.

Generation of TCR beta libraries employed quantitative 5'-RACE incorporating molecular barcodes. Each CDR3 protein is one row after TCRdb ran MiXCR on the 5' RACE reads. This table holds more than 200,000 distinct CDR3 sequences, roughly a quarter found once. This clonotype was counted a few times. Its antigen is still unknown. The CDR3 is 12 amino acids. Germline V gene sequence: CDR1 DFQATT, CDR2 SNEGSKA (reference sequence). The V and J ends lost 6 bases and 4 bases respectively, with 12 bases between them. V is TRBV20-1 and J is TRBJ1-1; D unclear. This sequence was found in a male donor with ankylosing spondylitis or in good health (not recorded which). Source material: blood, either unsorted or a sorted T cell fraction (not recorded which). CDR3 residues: CSARTGSTEAFF. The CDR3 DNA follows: TGCAGTGCCAGGACGGGGAGCACTGAAGCTTTCTTT.